A selection of T cell receptor beta chains follows, all from one sample in a study of shared clonotypes between healthy human individuals. Using immunoSEQ multiplex PCR, the repertoire was profiled, and TCRdb retains in-frame clones only, with some absent. The sample includes some 1.4 million clones, approximately 96% of them seen just once. Sequences were obtained from naive CD4+ T cells sorted from blood. Receptor source: a young man in good health. The CDR3 runs from the conserved cysteine through the conserved F or W. The D gene is left open where the match is weak. For some rows the clone size is stated as once, few or many, or as a class when expanded; others skip it.

d_call cdr3_length clone_size j_call v_call cdr3_nt cdr3_aa
. 14 . TRBJ1-1 TRBV7-9 TGTGCCAGCAGCTTGCTAGGGGCGGGGAGTGAAGCTTTCTTT CASSLLGAGSEAFF
. 17 . TRBJ2-1 TRBV11-2 TGTGCCAGCAGCCGTATCCTCCAGGGGAGGGCTGACAATGAGCAGTTCTTC CASSRILQGRADNEQFF
. 16 once TRBJ1-2 TRBV29-1 TGCAGCGTTGAAGAAACGGGCCAGAAAACAAACTATGGCTACACCTTC CSVEETGQKTNYGYTF
. 14 . TRBJ2-7 TRBV7-9 TGTGCCAGCAGCTCCGGGTCGAGCTCCTACGAGCAGTACTTC CASSSGSSSYEQYF
TRBD1 14 . TRBJ2-7 TRBV7-2 TGTGCCAGCAGCTTCGGGACAGGGAGGTACGAGCAGTACTTC CASSFGTGRYEQYF
. 14 . TRBJ2-7 TRBV27 TGTGCCAGCAGCCCGACTAGAGGGATTTACGAGCAGTACTTC CASSPTRGIYEQYF
. 16 . TRBJ2-1 TRBV7-2 TGTGCCAGCGGCCCTTTAGCGGCGAGCTCCTACAATGAGCAGTTCTTC CASGPLAASSYNEQFF
. 14 once TRBJ2-3 TRBV7-3 TGTGCCAGCAGCTTAGGACTGAGCACAGATACGCAGTATTTT CASSLGLSTDTQYF
. 14 . TRBJ2-3 TRBV29-1 TGCAGCGTTGTTGGGGGAACGAGCACAGATACGCAGTATTTT CSVVGGTSTDTQYF
. 11 . TRBJ2-3 TRBV7-6 TGTGCCAGCAGCCAACAAGATACGCAGTATTTT CASSQQDTQYF
TRBD1 15 once TRBJ2-7 TRBV9 TGTGCCAGCAGCCCGCGGACAGGGGTAAATAACGAGCAGTACTTC CASSPRTGVNNEQYF
TRBD2 20 . TRBJ2-4 TRBV19 TGTGCCAGTACCTCCCGCGCTGTTGGCGGGGGGGAGCTAGCCAAAAACATTCAGTACTTC CASTSRAVGGGELAKNIQYF
TRBD1 14 . TRBJ1-1 TRBV13 TGTGCCAGCAGCCCGGGACAGAAGAACACTGAAGCTTTCTTT CASSPGQKNTEAFF
. 15 once TRBJ2-7 TRBV5-1 TGCGCCAGCAGCTTGACCTGGGGGGCATCCTACGAGCAGTACTTC CASSLTWGASYEQYF
. 17 . TRBJ1-4 TRBV5-5 TGTGCCAGCAGCTTGGTGCTACAGGGAAAGGACGGTGAAAAACTGTTTTTT CASSLVLQGKDGEKLFF
. 13 . TRBJ1-3 TRBV18 TGTGCCAGCTCACCTAAAGCTGGAAACACCATATATTTT CASSPKAGNTIYF
. 13 . TRBJ2-1 TRBV10-1 TGCGCCAGCAGTGAGGGACAGCTAAATGAGCAGTTCTTC CASSEGQLNEQFF
. 15 . TRBJ1-1 TRBV28 TGTGCCAGCACCCTCGATGGCCACATGAACACTGAAGCTTTCTTT CASTLDGHMNTEAFF
. 8 . TRBJ2-1 TRBV20-1 TGCGGAGTGGAGGGGGGGTTCTTC CGVEGGFF
TRBD1 15 . TRBJ2-1 TRBV6-1 TGTGCCAGCAATCCGACAGGGAACCCTTACAATGAGCAGTTCTTC CASNPTGNPYNEQFF
. 13 . TRBJ2-5 TRBV5-1 TGCGCCAGCAGCGTTGGCGGGTGGGAGACCCAGTACTTC CASSVGGWETQYF
. 15 . TRBJ1-1 TRBV7-2 TGTGCCAGCAGCTTAACCCCCGGGACTAGCACTGAAGCTTTCTTT CASSLTPGTSTEAFF
TRBD1 13 . TRBJ1-2 TRBV6-1 TGTGCCAGCAGGTTTACAGGGGACTATGGCTACACCTTC CASRFTGDYGYTF
. 15 . TRBJ2-7 TRBV5-1 TGCGCCAGCAGCTCCGAAGATAGTGAGTCCTACGAGCAGTACTTC CASSSEDSESYEQYF
. 13 . TRBJ1-1 TRBV30 TGTGCCTGGAGTGTACTAAGGGGCACTGAAGCTTTCTTT CAWSVLRGTEAFF
. 15 . TRBJ1-3 TRBV11-2 TGTGCCAGCAGGCAACCAGGGTACTCTGGAAACACCATATATTTT CASRQPGYSGNTIYF
. 14 . TRBJ2-1 TRBV7-3 TGTGCCAGCAGCCGGCTAGGGGAGGCTCCTGAGCAGTTCTTC CASSRLGEAPEQFF
. 13 once TRBJ2-3 TRBV18 TGTGCCAGCTCACCTCTTCCCACAGATACGCAGTATTTT CASSPLPTDTQYF
. 16 . TRBJ2-5 TRBV5-1 TGCGCCAGCAGCCTGACTCCGGGGGTCGGTCGAGAGACCCAGTACTTC CASSLTPGVGRETQYF
TRBD2 14 once TRBJ2-7 TRBV11-2 TGTGCCAGCGGACGTGGGACTAGCGCTTACGAGCAGTACTTC CASGRGTSAYEQYF
. 14 . TRBJ1-5 TRBV5-8 TGTGCCAGCAGCTCGGACCGCTTAGGTCAGCCCCAGCATTTT CASSSDRLGQPQHF
TRBD2 17 . TRBJ2-5 TRBV7-2 TGTGCCAGCAGCTTAAGGCGTATGCGGGAGGGGAGAGAGACCCAGTACTTC CASSLRRMREGRETQYF
. 11 . TRBJ1-4 TRBV7-6 TGTGCCACAGGGGAGCGGGAAAAACTGTTTTTT CATGEREKLFF
TRBD2 15 . TRBJ2-7 TRBV7-2 TGTGCCAGCAGCCGACGGGCGGGACTATCCTACGAGCAGTACTTC CASSRRAGLSYEQYF
TRBD2 15 . TRBJ2-5 TRBV7-3 TGTGCCAGCAGTCGGGCTAGCGGGAGAGGGGAGACCCAGTACTTC CASSRASGRGETQYF
. 14 . TRBJ1-1 TRBV9 TGTGCCAGCAGCGTAGGACGGGGGAACACTGAAGCTTTCTTT CASSVGRGNTEAFF
TRBD1 16 . TRBJ1-5 TRBV28 TGTGCCAGCAGTTTTACGGCCAGGGGGCCGGATCAGCCCCAGCATTTT CASSFTARGPDQPQHF
. 15 . TRBJ2-7 TRBV5-1 TGCGCCAGCAGCTTGGTTGGGGGGGCAATGCACGAGCAGTACTTC CASSLVGGAMHEQYF
TRBD1 13 . TRBJ2-4 TRBV5-1 TGCGCCAGCAGCTCCGGGACAGGGGTCCTCACGTACTTC CASSSGTGVLTYF
. 15 . TRBJ2-1 TRBV5-5 TGTGCCAGCAGCTTTAGGGTAGCTCAACATAATGAGCAGTTCTTC CASSFRVAQHNEQFF
. 14 . TRBJ2-7 TRBV9 TGTGCCAGCAGCACGAGACAGTATTCCTACGAGCAGTACTTC CASSTRQYSYEQYF
. 15 . TRBJ2-3 TRBV14 TGTGCCAGCAGCCCCGGACCCTCACGTGGAGATACGCAGTATTTT CASSPGPSRGDTQYF
TRBD1 16 . TRBJ2-7 TRBV7-2 TGTGCCAGCACCCTCACCCGGACAGGGGGAATTTACGAGCAGTACTTC CASTLTRTGGIYEQYF
TRBD2 14 once TRBJ2-7 TRBV19 TGTGCCAGTAGTCCCACTTCGGGGGGCTACGAGCAGTACTTC CASSPTSGGYEQYF
TRBD2 14 once TRBJ2-1 TRBV7-6 TGTGCCAGCGCCGAGGCTAGCGGGAGTAATGAGCAGTTCTTC CASAEASGSNEQFF
. 13 . TRBJ2-2 TRBV9 TGTGCCAGCAGCGCCGCTGGGCACCGGGAGCTGTTTTTT CASSAAGHRELFF
. 14 . TRBJ2-7 TRBV6-5 TGTGCCAGCAGCCAAGACAGAGGGGTGGGGGAGCAGTACTTC CASSQDRGVGEQYF
. 13 . TRBJ1-1 TRBV27 TGTGCCAGCAGTTTTACTAGGAACACTGAAGCTTTCTTT CASSFTRNTEAFF
. 17 . TRBJ1-1 TRBV5-8 TGTGCCAGCAGCTTCTCTTCGTCCAGGGTTTGGAACACTGAAGCTTTCTTT CASSFSSSRVWNTEAFF
. 16 . TRBJ2-6 TRBV2 TGTGCCAGCAGCCACCCCCGACAGTCTGGGGCCAACGTCCTGACTTTC CASSHPRQSGANVLTF